A selection of T cell receptor beta chains follows, all from one sample in a study of blood T cell repertoires in COVID-19. Repertoires were generated with immunoSEQ multiplex PCR, while TCRdb's copy carries only in-frame clones and drops some. The table lists around 190,000 clones, around 90% of them singletons. The sample was peripheral blood. These TCRs come from a human donor in a cohort sampled during active COVID-19. The CDR3 runs from the conserved cysteine through the conserved F or W. A D gene is named only where the DNA matches it firmly. Clone size is shown for a subset of rows, as once, few, many or a class of expanded clone.

>TRBD1|TRBV6-6|TRBJ1-6|NA
CASITGGNSPLHF
TGTGCCAGCATAACAGGGGGGAATTCACCCCTCCACTTT
>NA|TRBV5-1|TRBJ2-2|NA
CASRTGNRNTGELFF
TGCGCCAGCAGAACCGGGAACCGGAACACCGGGGAGCTGTTTTTT
>NA|TRBV7-2|TRBJ2-7|few
CASSRSGTYEQYF
TGTGCCAGCAGCCGAAGCGGAACCTACGAGCAGTACTTC
>NA|TRBV9|TRBJ1-4|NA
CASSVTGFGNEKLFF
TGTGCCAGCAGCGTTACAGGGTTTGGTAATGAAAAACTGTTTTTT
>TRBD1|TRBV6-2/TRBV6-3|TRBJ2-7|NA
CASSYMGQGAYEQYF
TGTGCCAGCAGTTACATGGGACAGGGCGCCTACGAGCAGTACTTC
>NA|TRBV29-1|TRBJ2-2|NA
CSVWRDLTGELFF
TGCAGCGTTTGGCGGGATCTCACCGGGGAGCTGTTTTTT
>TRBD2|TRBV11-2|TRBJ2-7|NA
CASSLALSGTLYSYEQYF
TGTGCCAGCAGCTTAGCCCTTAGCGGGACCCTCTACTCCTACGAGCAGTACTTC
>NA|TRBV28|TRBJ2-3|NA
CASSPRVTQYF
TGTGCCAGCAGTCCCAGGGTTACGCAGTATTTT
>NA|TRBV6-5|TRBJ2-1|NA
CASSVQYNEQFF
TGTGCCAGCAGCGTACAGTACAATGAGCAGTTCTTC
>NA|TRBV6-5|TRBJ1-1|NA
CASSYGAGVAATEAFF
TGTGCCAGCAGTTACGGCGCAGGGGTGGCGGCCACTGAAGCTTTCTTT
>TRBD1|TRBV5-6|TRBJ1-4|NA
CASSSEGAGNEKLFF
TGTGCCAGCAGCTCCGAGGGGGCCGGTAATGAAAAACTGTTTTTT
>TRBD1|TRBV5-1|TRBJ1-1|NA
CASSPGQGGTEAFF
TGCGCCAGCAGCCCTGGACAGGGTGGCACTGAAGCTTTCTTT
>TRBD2|TRBV5-4|TRBJ2-1|NA
CASRLRTSGYNEQFF
TGTGCCAGCAGACTCCGGACTAGCGGCTACAATGAGCAGTTCTTC
>TRBD2|TRBV4-3|TRBJ2-7|NA
CASSPGTSGMVYEQYF
TGCGCCAGCAGCCCGGGGACTAGCGGGATGGTCTACGAGCAGTACTTC
>TRBD2|TRBV6-5|TRBJ2-1|NA
CASSLTSIFANEQFF
TGTGCCAGCAGTTTGACTAGCATATTTGCCAATGAGCAGTTCTTC
>NA|TRBV6-5|TRBJ2-7|NA
CASSYSRESYEQYF
TGTGCCAGCAGTTACTCGCGGGAATCCTACGAGCAGTACTTC
>NA|TRBV5-1|TRBJ2-7|once
CASSLTTAAYEQYF
TGCGCCAGCAGCTTGACTACCGCCGCCTACGAGCAGTACTTC
>TRBD2|TRBV4-1|TRBJ2-3|NA
CASKTSGADTQYF
TGCGCCAGCAAGACTAGCGGGGCTGATACGCAGTATTTT
>TRBD1|TRBV19|TRBJ1-2|NA
CASSMFRGNPRDGYTF
TGTGCCAGTAGTATGTTCAGGGGGAACCCTCGGGATGGCTACACCTTC
>TRBD1|TRBV7-2|TRBJ1-4|NA
CASSFGTAENEKLFF
TGTGCCAGCAGCTTTGGGACAGCCGAGAATGAAAAACTGTTTTTT
>NA|TRBV2|TRBJ2-7|NA
CASSGAGANYEQYF
TGTGCCAGCAGTGGGGCAGGGGCGAACTACGAGCAGTACTTC
>NA|TRBV4-2|TRBJ1-2|NA
CASSQGSQTTFAFGRIYGYTF
TGTGCCAGCAGCCAAGGATCTCAGACTACTTTTGCATTTGGACGGATCTATGGCTACACCTTC
>NA|TRBV25-1|TRBJ1-6|NA
CASSASSGRGSPLHF
TGTGCCAGCAGTGCCTCTTCGGGGAGAGGATCACCCCTCCACTTT
>TRBD1|TRBV19|TRBJ2-3|NA
CASSIGDRDTDTQYF
TGTGCCAGTAGTATAGGGGACAGGGACACAGATACGCAGTATTTT
>NA|TRBV12-3/TRBV12-4|TRBJ1-1|NA
CASSSVRAEAFF
TGTGCCAGCAGTTCTGTTCGGGCTGAAGCTTTCTTT
>NA|TRBV12-3/TRBV12-4|TRBJ1-1|NA
CASRRVGEAFF
TGTGCCAGCAGACGGGTGGGTGAAGCTTTCTTT
>NA|TRBV2|TRBJ2-2|NA
CASQLTGSVTGELFF
TGTGCCAGCCAACTGACCGGGTCGGTCACCGGGGAGCTGTTTTTT